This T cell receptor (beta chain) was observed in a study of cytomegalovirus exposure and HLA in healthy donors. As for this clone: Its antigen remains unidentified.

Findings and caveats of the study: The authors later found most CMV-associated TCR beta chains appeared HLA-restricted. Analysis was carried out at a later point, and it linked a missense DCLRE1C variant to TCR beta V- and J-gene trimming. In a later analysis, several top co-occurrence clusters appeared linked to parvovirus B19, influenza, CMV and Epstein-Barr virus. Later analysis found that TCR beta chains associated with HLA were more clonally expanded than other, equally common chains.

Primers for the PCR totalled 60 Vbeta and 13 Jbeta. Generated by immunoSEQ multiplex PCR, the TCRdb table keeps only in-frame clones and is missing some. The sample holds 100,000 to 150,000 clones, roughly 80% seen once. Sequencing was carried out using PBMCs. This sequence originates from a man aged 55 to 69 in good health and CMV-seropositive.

This chain's CDR3 is CASSIRGGTEAFF. The CDR3 nucleotides are TGTGCCAGTAGTATTAGAGGTGGCACTGAAGCTTTCTTT. The gene calls are TRBV19 and TRBJ1-1, with D unresolved. Germline V gene lookup returns CDR1 LNHDA and CDR2 SQIVND (reference sequence). Trimming took 3 bases from V and 4 from J, leaving 9 bases between them. The CDR3 sequence is 13 residues long.